The rows below give T cell receptor beta chains drawn from one sample of a study of cytomegalovirus exposure and HLA in healthy donors. Assay: immunoSEQ multiplex PCR; the TCRdb copy retains only in-frame clones and omits some. The profile covers 100,000 to 120,000 clones, with over 70% appearing a single time and over 7.5% taken by the ten largest. Source material: PBMCs. The receptors were sampled from a woman in her 40s in good health and CMV-seropositive. Each CDR3 is given with its conserved first and last residue. The D gene is left open where the match is weak. Expanded clones are given a class, and other clones once, few, many or no size at all.

cdr3_aa cdr3_nt d_call clone_size j_call v_call
CASSSDTVLNEQFF TGCGCCAGCAGCTCGGACACCGTACTCAATGAGCAGTTCTTC . . TRBJ2-1 TRBV5-1
CASSRRVTAGELFF TGTGCCAGCAGCCGCAGGGTTACGGCCGGGGAGCTGTTTTTT . . TRBJ2-2 TRBV6-5
CASSQGPERNYGYTF TGCGCCAGCAGCCAAGGACCCGAGCGTAACTATGGCTACACCTTC . . TRBJ1-2 TRBV4-3
CASSLSGTGSNSPLHF TGTGCCAGCAGTTTATCGGGGACAGGGTCAAATTCACCCCTCCACTTT TRBD1 . TRBJ1-6 TRBV28
CSATDRDGYTF TGCAGTGCTACGGACAGGGACGGCTACACCTTC TRBD1 . TRBJ1-2 TRBV20-1
CASSLYLGGPYGYTF TGTGCCAGCAGCTTATATCTCGGAGGTCCCTATGGCTACACCTTC . few TRBJ1-2 TRBV7-2
CASSERQGRETQYF TGTGCCAGCAGCGAAAGACAGGGGCGGGAGACCCAGTACTTC TRBD1 . TRBJ2-5 TRBV11-3
CASSWDSYYEQYF TGTGCCAGTAGTTGGGACAGCTACTACGAGCAGTACTTC TRBD1 . TRBJ2-7 TRBV19
CASSLGEQETQYF TGTGCCAGCAGCTTAGGAGAACAAGAGACCCAGTACTTC . . TRBJ2-5 TRBV7-8
CAISDPRQGVEQYF TGTGCCATCAGTGATCCTCGACAGGGGGTCGAGCAGTACTTC TRBD1 . TRBJ2-7 TRBV10-3
CASSLDTGRNTIYF TGTGCCAGCAGCTTAGACACAGGGCGAAACACCATATATTTT . . TRBJ1-3 TRBV7-2
CSSSSLWREPGELFF TGTTCCAGCAGCTCCCTGTGGCGGGAGCCCGGGGAGCTGTTTTTT TRBD2 . TRBJ2-2 TRBV7-9
CASSEVGSSYNEQFF TGTGCCAGCAGTGAAGTTGGGAGCTCCTACAATGAGCAGTTCTTC . . TRBJ2-1 TRBV2
CASSIYVGASNWDTQYF TGTGCCAGCAGTATATATGTGGGGGCCTCCAATTGGGATACGCAGTATTTT . . TRBJ2-3 TRBV25-1
CASREMGLAGGLSNEQFF TGTGCCAGCCGAGAAATGGGACTAGCGGGAGGATTGAGCAATGAGCAGTTCTTC TRBD2 . TRBJ2-1 TRBV28
CATSIKLAWDEQFF TGTGCCACCAGCATCAAACTAGCTTGGGATGAGCAGTTCTTC . . TRBJ2-1 TRBV15
CASSLEGSGRGNEQFF TGCGCCAGCAGCTTGGAGGGTAGCGGGAGGGGCAATGAGCAGTTCTTC TRBD2 . TRBJ2-1 TRBV5-1
CASSQDLITDTQYF TGTGCCAGCAGCCAAGATTTAATCACAGATACGCAGTATTTT . few TRBJ2-3 TRBV4-2
CASSTGTASSYNEQFF TGTGCCAGCAGCACCGGGACAGCCAGCTCCTACAATGAGCAGTTCTTC TRBD1 . TRBJ2-1 TRBV5-4
CASSTSGTEAQYF TGTGCCAGTAGTACGTCCGGGACAGAGGCCCAGTACTTC TRBD1 . TRBJ2-7 TRBV19
CASSWGYRRNEQFF TGTGCCAGCAGCTGGGGCTACCGTAGGAATGAGCAGTTCTTC . few TRBJ2-1 TRBV28
CASSDWDRKNTEAFF TGTGCCAGCAGTGACTGGGACAGAAAGAACACTGAAGCTTTCTTT TRBD1 . TRBJ1-1 TRBV2
CRGDRGHEQFF TGCAGGGGCGACAGGGGGCATGAGCAGTTCTTC TRBD1 . TRBJ2-1 TRBV20-1
CASSFQGRYGYTF TGTGCCAGCAGTTTTCAGGGAAGGTATGGCTACACCTTC . . TRBJ1-2 TRBV27
CASSYIRGTWGPLHF TGTGCCAGCAGTTACATTCGGGGGACGTGGGGACCCCTCCACTTT . . TRBJ1-6 TRBV6-5
CASLGGYNTEAFF TGTGCCAGCCTCGGTGGTTATAACACTGAAGCTTTCTTT . few TRBJ1-1 TRBV27
CASIARGRGNQPQHF TGTGCCAGCATTGCCAGGGGTCGGGGCAATCAGCCCCAGCATTTT . . TRBJ1-5 TRBV28
CASSPQGSGQPQHF TGTGCCAGCTCACCCCAGGGAAGTGGTCAGCCCCAGCATTTT . . TRBJ1-5 TRBV18
CSVGLLAAAVEQYF TGCAGCGTTGGCCTGCTGGCGGCTGCCGTTGAGCAGTACTTC . . TRBJ2-7 TRBV29-1
CASSWPGQGLKEQFF TGTGCCAGCAGTTGGCCGGGACAGGGGTTAAAGGAGCAGTTCTTC TRBD1 few TRBJ2-1 TRBV27
CASSARLTSTDTQYF TGTGCCAGCAGCGCTAGGTTGACTAGCACAGATACGCAGTATTTT . . TRBJ2-3 TRBV7-9
CASSFKQGTNSGANVLTF TGTGCCAGCAGCTTTAAACAGGGGACAAACTCTGGGGCCAACGTCCTGACTTTC TRBD1 . TRBJ2-6 TRBV5-5
CASSSSPGGGGEF TGTGCCAGCAGCTCCTCCCCCGGGGGGGGCGGGGAATTT . . TRBJ1-1 TRBV7-8
CASSQDYAGGPETQYF TGCGCCAGCAGCCAAGACTACGCGGGGGGGCCGGAGACCCAGTACTTC TRBD2 few TRBJ2-5 TRBV4-3
CASSPIGAFWDGYTF TGTGCCAGCAGCCCCATAGGGGCTTTTTGGGATGGCTACACCTTC . . TRBJ1-2 TRBV11-2
CASSHTLTTSTYEQYF TGTGCCAGCAGTCATACCCTGACTACCTCCACCTACGAGCAGTACTTC . . TRBJ2-7 TRBV28
CASSVRTSTLTDTQYF TGTGCCAGCAGCGTCAGGACTAGCACCCTCACAGATACGCAGTATTTT TRBD2 . TRBJ2-3 TRBV9
CASGLVVIGTRRYNEQFF TGTGCTAGTGGTTTGGTAGTAATAGGGACTAGACGATACAATGAGCAGTTCTTC TRBD2 . TRBJ2-1 TRBV12-5
CASSPDRGLGYTF TGTGCCAGCTCACCGGACAGGGGGCTGGGCTACACCTTC TRBD1 . TRBJ1-2 TRBV18
CASSPSLEGGETQYF TGTGCCAGCAGTCCTTCACTAGAAGGTGGAGAGACCCAGTACTTC . few TRBJ2-5 TRBV6-6
CASSKVGLASSYEQYF TGTGCCAGCAGCAAAGTAGGGCTAGCGTCTTCCTACGAGCAGTACTTC . . TRBJ2-7 TRBV21-1
CASSKGLAGGTYEQYF TGTGCCAGTAGTAAGGGACTAGCGGGAGGAACCTACGAGCAGTACTTC TRBD2 . TRBJ2-7 TRBV19
CASSAGTGDYEQYF TGTGCCAGTAGCGCCGGGACAGGGGATTACGAGCAGTACTTC TRBD1 . TRBJ2-7 TRBV19
CASSGVRGRNYGYTF TGTGCCAGCAGTGGAGTCCGGGGTCGAAACTATGGCTACACCTTC . . TRBJ1-2 TRBV2
CASNFRTGDLGYF TGTGCCAGCAACTTCCGGACGGGGGATCTCGGGTACTTC . . TRBJ2-5 TRBV7-8